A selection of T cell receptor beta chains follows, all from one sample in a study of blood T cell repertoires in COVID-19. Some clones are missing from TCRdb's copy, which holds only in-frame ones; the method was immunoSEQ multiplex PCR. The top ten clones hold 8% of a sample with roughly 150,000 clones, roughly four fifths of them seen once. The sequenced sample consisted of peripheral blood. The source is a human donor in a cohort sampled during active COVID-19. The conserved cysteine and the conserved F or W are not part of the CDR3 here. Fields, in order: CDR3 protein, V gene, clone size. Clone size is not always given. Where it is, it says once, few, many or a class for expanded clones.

CDR3aa: ASSLGQGGTGELF; v_gene: TRBV5-4; abundance: .
CDR3aa: ASSLSSADRVYEQY; v_gene: TRBV5-5; abundance: .
CDR3aa: ASSLRWGVSYEQY; v_gene: TRBV7-2; abundance: .
CDR3aa: ASSKTGRRGNEQF; v_gene: TRBV7-3; abundance: .
CDR3aa: ASTSGTGFGNTIY; v_gene: TRBV6-5; abundance: .
CDR3aa: ASSLLSDTQY; v_gene: TRBV5-1; abundance: .
CDR3aa: ASSGSTGTGVYEQY; v_gene: TRBV10-1; abundance: few
CDR3aa: ATSRDSGRSNIQY; v_gene: TRBV15; abundance: many
CDR3aa: ATMSRPRTDTQY; v_gene: TRBV15; abundance: .
CDR3aa: ASSSQGNTDTQY; v_gene: TRBV11-3; abundance: .
CDR3aa: ASRGGSNTEAF; v_gene: TRBV12-3/TRBV12-4; abundance: .
CDR3aa: ASTGGQGFWEQY; v_gene: TRBV5-6; abundance: .
CDR3aa: AWSVLNAGTTGPTANTGELF; v_gene: TRBV30; abundance: .
CDR3aa: ASSPSGNEQF; v_gene: TRBV2; abundance: few
CDR3aa: ASSLVGAKNIQY; v_gene: TRBV5-1; abundance: .
CDR3aa: ASSSHERDTEAF; v_gene: TRBV7-9; abundance: few
CDR3aa: ASRPQGNYEQY; v_gene: TRBV6-5; abundance: .
CDR3aa: ASRPTSGGAGEQF; v_gene: TRBV2; abundance: .
CDR3aa: ASSDTTIQVPLH; v_gene: TRBV5-5; abundance: few
CDR3aa: ASSQQGAGNTIY; v_gene: TRBV7-2; abundance: .
CDR3aa: ASSPGGSVTYEQY; v_gene: TRBV9; abundance: .
CDR3aa: ASRLAGSDTQY; v_gene: TRBV6-5; abundance: .
CDR3aa: ASSLDQGYGYT; v_gene: TRBV5-1; abundance: .
CDR3aa: ASRPTSGGFQETQY; v_gene: TRBV19; abundance: .
CDR3aa: ATKWEKLNTGELF; v_gene: TRBV15; abundance: .
CDR3aa: ATSSLGGSSYNEQF; v_gene: TRBV15; abundance: .
CDR3aa: ASSQGTAVQPQH; v_gene: TRBV3-1/TRBV3-2; abundance: .
CDR3aa: ASSVATAGNTIY; v_gene: TRBV9; abundance: .
CDR3aa: ASSPTPDRVAGELF; v_gene: TRBV27; abundance: .
CDR3aa: ASSISGGTYNEQF; v_gene: TRBV19; abundance: .